Each of the 19 T cell receptor beta chains below was sequenced from the same sample in a study of T cell responses to AZD1222 COVID-19 vaccine. Only in-frame clones appear in the TCRdb table, and some are missing; sequencing was by immunoSEQ multiplex PCR. This repertoire shows some 110,000 clones, around 84% found once; its top ten account for 17%. Sequencing used peripheral blood, obtained 28 days after the second AZD1222 dose. These receptors all stem from an adult who received the AZD1222 COVID-19 vaccine.

The rearrangement uses TRBV23-1 and TRBJ2-1, with 8 nucleotides matching TRBD1. TRBV23-1 is sorted into the ORF group, with uncertain function. The CDR3 runs to 16 residues. V trimming: 2 bases; J trimming: 4 bases; junction bases outside the gene matches: 7. The CDR3: CASSQTGQGAYNEQFF. In DNA form, the CDR3 reads TGCGCCAGCAGTCAAACGGGGCAGGGGGCTTACAATGAGCAGTTCTTC.

J is TRBJ2-7 and V is TRBV7-8; 7 positions agree with TRBD1. V lost 4 bases, J lost 3 bases, and 3 bases stayed unmatched. The CDR3 has 13 amino acids. Germline CDR1 is SGHVS and CDR2 is FQNEAQ. The CDR3: CASSSQGYYEQYF. Written as DNA, the CDR3 is TGTGCCAGCAGCTCACAGGGGTACTACGAGCAGTACTTC.

This clone has a single count. V and J are TRBV5-1 and TRBJ1-1; D uncertain. CDR3 size: 13 residues. Germline assignment: CDR1 SGHRS and CDR2 YFSETQ. V lost 0 bases and J lost 6, with 9 bases in between. The CDR3 DNA sequence: TGCGCCAGCAGCTTGGCATCGTCGGCTGAAGCTTTCTTT. Translating gives CASSLASSAEAFF. The full variable domain, its missing parts supplied by reference TRBV5-1 and TRBJ1-1, is KAGVTQTPRYLIKTRGQQVTLSCSPISGHRSVSWYQQTPGQGLQFLFEYFSETQRNKGNFPGRFSGRQFSNSRSEMNVSTLELGDSALYLCASSLASSAEAFFGQGTRLTVV.

This clone has only one observation. The chain carries TRBV5-8 and TRBJ1-4; D uncertain. The germline CDR1 and CDR2 sequences are SGHTS and YDEGEE. V was shortened by 3 bases and J by 11 bases, with 5 bases between the two germline ends. CDR3 length equals 10 residues. The CDR3 sequence is CASSSEKLFF. CDR3 DNA: TGTGCCAGCAGCTCCGAGAAACTGTTTTTT.

V usage is TRBV28 and J usage is TRBJ1-3; TRBD1 agrees at 7 bases. Germline V gives CDR1 MDHEN, CDR2 SYDVKM. The trim removed 7 bases at V and 3 bases at J, leaving 6 bases unmatched. The CDR3 loop spans 14 amino acids. Written as DNA, the CDR3 is TGTGCCAGCATCCAGGGGGATGGTGGAAACACCATATATTTT. Encoded protein: CASIQGDGGNTIYF.

This clone appeared once. The chain employs TRBV9 and TRBJ2-1; a possible D gene is TRBD1 (5 bases). Germline CDR1 and CDR2: SGDLS and YYNGEE. The CDR3 has 16 residues. Between the trimmed V and J ends, which lost 3 bases and 0 bases, there was a span of 13 bases. The CDR3 is CASSGTRDSSYNEQFF. CDR3 bases: TGTGCCAGCAGCGGGACCCGCGACAGCTCCTACAATGAGCAGTTCTTC. Drawing the rest from reference TRBV9 and TRBJ2-1, the complete variable domain is DSGVTQTPKHLITATGQRVTLRCSPRSGDLSVYWYQQSLDQGLQFLIQYYNGEERAKGNILERFSAQQFPDLHSELNLSSLELGDSALYFCASSGTRDSSYNEQFFGPGTRLTVL.

The chain joins TRBV4-2 to TRBJ1-5; 9 bases agree with TRBD1. The CDR3 spans 15 residues. CDR1 and CDR2 (germline): LGHNA, YNFKEQ. J lost 3 bases, V lost 1 base, and 1 base had no gene match. CDR3 in DNA: TGTGCCAGCAGCCAAGGACAGGGGGTCAATCAGCCCCAGCATTTT. Translated: CASSQGQGVNQPQHF.

The chain employs TRBV7-6 and TRBJ2-5; 10 positions match TRBD1. After removal of 5 bases from V and 2 bases from J, the junction contained 5 bases not matched to a gene. There are 15 residues in the CDR3. In germline, CDR1 is SGHVS, CDR2 FNYEAQ. As DNA, the CDR3 is TGTGCCAGCAGCATAAGGACAGGGGGTCAAGAGACCCAGTACTTC. Protein: CASSIRTGGQETQYF.

This sequence joins TRBV5-1 and TRBJ1-3; D might be TRBD1 (5 bases). Trimming took 4 bases from V and 0 from J, leaving 14 bases between them. Looked up from germline, CDR1 is SGHRS and CDR2 is YFSETQ. There are 16 residues in the CDR3. Written as DNA, the CDR3 is TGCGCCAGCAGCGTCGGGACCGGGCACTCTGGAAACACCATATATTTT. Protein: CASSVGTGHSGNTIYF.

The CDR3 DNA is TGTGCCAGCAGTGAAGGTAAGTTTGACAGGGTGTCGAACTATGGCTACACCTTC. Encoded protein: CASSEGKFDRVSNYGYTF. The genes are TRBV6-1 and TRBJ1-2, with 7 bases aligning to TRBD1. V was clipped by 1 base and J by 2 bases; unmatched bases: 13. Germline lookup yields CDR1 MNHNS and CDR2 SASEGT. The CDR3 length is 18 residues.

The chain uses TRBV28 and TRBJ1-2; D gene uncertain. This CDR3 comprises 17 residues. V shed 6 bases and J shed 1 base, with 21 bases lying between them. Germline CDR1 and CDR2: MDHEN and SYDVKM. The CDR3 protein is CASRSVTTSPYNYGYTF. The DNA of the CDR3 is TGTGCCAGCAGATCAGTAACCACAAGCCCTTATAACTATGGCTACACCTTC.

This clone showed up just a few times. The chain recombines TRBV7-2 with TRBJ2-1, with a weak D call TRBD2 (5 bases). Trimming shortened V by 1 base and J by 5 bases, and 6 bases separated the two germline ends. The CDR3 has 13 amino acids. CDR1 and CDR2 from the germline V gene are SGHTA and FQGNSA. The CDR3 DNA reads as TGTGCCAGCAGCTTAGACGGGAACAATGAGCAGTTCTTC. Translated: CASSLDGNNEQFF.

V usage is TRBV20-1 and J usage is TRBJ2-3; 10 positions match TRBD2. CDR1 DFQATT and CDR2 SNEGSKA come from the germline V gene (reference sequence). Trimming removed 3 bases from V and 3 bases from J; junction bases left unmatched: 12. The CDR3 is made up of 17 amino acids. Here the CDR3 reads CSASPLAGLAFTDTQYF. CDR3 nucleotides: TGCAGTGCTAGTCCGCTAGCGGGACTAGCGTTTACAGATACGCAGTATTTT.

The rearrangement uses TRBV6-5 and TRBJ2-7, with D possibly being TRBD2 (6 bases). The CDR3 is 15 amino acids. Deletions cut 4 bases from V and 4 bases from J, with 17 bases between. Germline CDR1 reads MNHEY; CDR2 reads SVGAGI. As DNA, the CDR3 is TGTGCCAGCAGTTCTCAAATGGGGGGTGGATACGAGCAGTACTTC. It is translated as CASSSQMGGGYEQYF.

The chain links TRBV11-1 to TRBJ1-1, with D tentatively TRBD1 (5 bases). The germline V gene encodes CDR1 SGHAT and CDR2 FQDESV (reference sequence). V lost 4 bases and J lost 6, with 15 bases in between. The CDR3 extends over 14 amino acids. In DNA form, the CDR3 reads TGTGCCAGCAGCTGGGGGTCGGGGTTCGCTGAAGCTTTCTTT. Translating it yields CASSWGSGFAEAFF.

This clone was counted a single time. The genes are TRBV19 and TRBJ2-3; D gene uncertain. Germline lookup yields CDR1 LNHDA and CDR2 SQIVND (reference sequence). The V and J ends lost 5 bases and 2 bases respectively, with 17 bases between them. This CDR3 contains 16 residues. CDR3 nucleotides: TGTGCCAGTAGTGGTATCTCAATTGAGTTCACAGATACGCAGTATTTT. Its translation is CASSGISIEFTDTQYF.

The chain employs TRBV6-5 and TRBJ2-2; unclear D gene. Germline lookup yields CDR1 MNHEY and CDR2 SVGAGI. The V end lost 2 bases, the J end lost 4 bases, and 8 bases lay between the germline ends. The CDR3 totals 14 residues. The DNA for the CDR3 is TGTGCCAGCAGTTACAGGCGGATCACCGGGGAGCTGTTTTTT. Its translation is CASSYRRITGELFF.

V usage is TRBV19 and J usage is TRBJ2-3; weak D call: TRBD1 (5 bases). V was cut by 3 bases and J by 0 bases, with 16 bases left in between. Germline V gives CDR1 LNHDA, CDR2 SQIVND (reference sequence). CDR3 length equals 17 residues. The CDR3 DNA follows: TGTGCCAGTAGTATCCTCCCCGACAGCGCTAGCACAGATACGCAGTATTTT. It is translated as CASSILPDSASTDTQYF.

The chain links TRBV13 to TRBJ2-7; TRBD2 agrees at 13 bases. This CDR3 is built from 16 residues. Germline CDR1 PRHDT, CDR2 FYEKMQ (reference sequence). Unmatched junction bases numbered 10, after V lost 6 bases and J lost 5 bases. The CDR3 sequence is CASSFGLAGVGDEQYF. Written as DNA, the CDR3 is TGTGCCAGCAGTTTCGGACTAGCGGGAGTAGGGGACGAGCAGTACTTC.